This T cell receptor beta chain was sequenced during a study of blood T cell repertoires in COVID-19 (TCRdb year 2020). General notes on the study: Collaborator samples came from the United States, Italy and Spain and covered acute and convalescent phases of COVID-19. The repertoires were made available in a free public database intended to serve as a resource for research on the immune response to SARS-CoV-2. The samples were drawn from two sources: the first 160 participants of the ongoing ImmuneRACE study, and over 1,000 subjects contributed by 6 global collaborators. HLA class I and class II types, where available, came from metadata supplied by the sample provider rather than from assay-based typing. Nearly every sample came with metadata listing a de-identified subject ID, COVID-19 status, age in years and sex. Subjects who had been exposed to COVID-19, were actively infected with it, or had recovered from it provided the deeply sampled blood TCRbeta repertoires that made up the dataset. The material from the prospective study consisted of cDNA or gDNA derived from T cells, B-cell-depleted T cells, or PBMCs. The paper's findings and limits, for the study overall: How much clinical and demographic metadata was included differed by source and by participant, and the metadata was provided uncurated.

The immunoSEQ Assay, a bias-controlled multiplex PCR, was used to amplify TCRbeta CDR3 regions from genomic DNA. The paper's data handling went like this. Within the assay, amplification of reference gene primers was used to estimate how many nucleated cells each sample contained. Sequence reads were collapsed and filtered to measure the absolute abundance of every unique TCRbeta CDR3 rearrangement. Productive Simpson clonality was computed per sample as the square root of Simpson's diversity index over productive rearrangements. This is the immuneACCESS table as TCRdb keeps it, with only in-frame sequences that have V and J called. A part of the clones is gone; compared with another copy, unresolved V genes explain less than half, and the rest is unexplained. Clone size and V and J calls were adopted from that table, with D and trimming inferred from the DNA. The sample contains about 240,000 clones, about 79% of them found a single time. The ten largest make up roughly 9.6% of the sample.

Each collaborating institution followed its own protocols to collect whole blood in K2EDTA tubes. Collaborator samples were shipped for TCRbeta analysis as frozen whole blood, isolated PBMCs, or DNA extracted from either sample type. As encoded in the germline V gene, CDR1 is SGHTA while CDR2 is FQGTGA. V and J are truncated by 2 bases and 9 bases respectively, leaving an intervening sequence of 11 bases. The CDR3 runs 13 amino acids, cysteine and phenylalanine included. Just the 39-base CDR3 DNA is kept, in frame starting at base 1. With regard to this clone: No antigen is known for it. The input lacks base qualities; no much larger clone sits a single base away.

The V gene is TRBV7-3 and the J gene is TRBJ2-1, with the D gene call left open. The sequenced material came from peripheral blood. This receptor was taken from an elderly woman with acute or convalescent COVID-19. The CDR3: CASSLAALGEQFF. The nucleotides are TGTGCCAGCAGCTTAGCGGCCCTGGGTGAGCAGTTCTTC.